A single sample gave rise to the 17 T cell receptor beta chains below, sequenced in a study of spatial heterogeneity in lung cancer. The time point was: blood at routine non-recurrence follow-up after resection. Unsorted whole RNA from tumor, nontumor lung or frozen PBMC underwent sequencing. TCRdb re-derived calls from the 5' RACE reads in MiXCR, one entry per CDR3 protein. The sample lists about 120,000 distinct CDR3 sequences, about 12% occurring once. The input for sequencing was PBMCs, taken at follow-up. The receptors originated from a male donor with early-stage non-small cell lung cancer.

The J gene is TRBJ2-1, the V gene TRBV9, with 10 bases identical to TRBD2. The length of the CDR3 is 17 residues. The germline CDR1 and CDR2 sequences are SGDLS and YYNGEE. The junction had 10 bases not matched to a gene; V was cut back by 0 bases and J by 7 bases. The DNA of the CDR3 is TGTGCCAGCAGCGTAGCGGTAGCGGGGGGCCAACTAAATGAGCAGTTCTTC. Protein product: CASSVAVAGGQLNEQFF. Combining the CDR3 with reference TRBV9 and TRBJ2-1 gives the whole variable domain DSGVTQTPKHLITATGQRVTLRCSPRSGDLSVYWYQQSLDQGLQFLIQYYNGEERAKGNILERFSAQQFPDLHSELNLSSLELGDSALYFCASSVAVAGGQLNEQFFGPGTRLTVL.

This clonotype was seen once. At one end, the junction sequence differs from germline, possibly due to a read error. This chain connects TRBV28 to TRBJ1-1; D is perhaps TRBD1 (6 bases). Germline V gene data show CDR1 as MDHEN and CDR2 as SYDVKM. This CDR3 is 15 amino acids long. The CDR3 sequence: CASSSPPGDGTEAVF. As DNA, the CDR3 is TGTGCCAGCAGTTCCCCCCCAGGGGACGGCACTGAAGCTGTCTTT.

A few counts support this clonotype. The CDR3 loop reads CATSDSLRGAYEQYF. CDR3 nucleotides: TGTGCCACCAGTGATTCCCTCAGGGGAGCTTACGAGCAGTACTTC. The J gene is TRBJ2-7, the V gene TRBV24-1; D possibly corresponds to TRBD1 (6 bases). The CDR3 covers 15 residues. With 2 bases removed from V and 4 bases from J, the gap between germline ends came to 14 bases. The germline CDR1 and CDR2 sequences are KGHDR and SFDVKD.

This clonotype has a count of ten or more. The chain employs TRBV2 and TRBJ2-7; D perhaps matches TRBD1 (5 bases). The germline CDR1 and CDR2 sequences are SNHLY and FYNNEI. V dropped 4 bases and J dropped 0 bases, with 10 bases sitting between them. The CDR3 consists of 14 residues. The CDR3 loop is CASSGGRSSYEQYF. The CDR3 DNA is TGTGCCAGCAGTGGGGGCAGGAGCTCCTACGAGCAGTACTTC.

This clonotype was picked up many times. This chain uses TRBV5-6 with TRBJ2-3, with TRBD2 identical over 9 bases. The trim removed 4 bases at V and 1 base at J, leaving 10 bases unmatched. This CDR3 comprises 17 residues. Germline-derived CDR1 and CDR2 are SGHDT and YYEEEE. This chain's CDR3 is CASSPERSSGGTDTQYF. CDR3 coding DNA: TGTGCCAGCAGCCCTGAGAGGTCTAGCGGGGGCACAGATACGCAGTATTTT.

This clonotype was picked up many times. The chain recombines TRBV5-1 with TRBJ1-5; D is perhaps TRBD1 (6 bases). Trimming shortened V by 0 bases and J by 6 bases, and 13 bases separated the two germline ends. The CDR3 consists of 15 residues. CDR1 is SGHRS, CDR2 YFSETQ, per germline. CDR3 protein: CASSLGGTSTQPQHF. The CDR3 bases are TGCGCCAGCAGCTTGGGGGGGACATCTACTCAGCCCCAGCATTTT. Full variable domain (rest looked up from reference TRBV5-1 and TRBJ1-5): KAGVTQTPRYLIKTRGQQVTLSCSPISGHRSVSWYQQTPGQGLQFLFEYFSETQRNKGNFPGRFSGRQFSNSRSEMNVSTLELGDSALYLCASSLGGTSTQPQHFGDGTRLSIL.

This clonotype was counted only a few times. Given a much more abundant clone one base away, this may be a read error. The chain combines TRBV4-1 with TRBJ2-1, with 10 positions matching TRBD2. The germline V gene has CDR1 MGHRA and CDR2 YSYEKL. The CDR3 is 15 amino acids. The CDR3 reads CACSQSAGTSDEQFF. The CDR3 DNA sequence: TGCGCCTGCAGCCAATCCGCCGGGACTAGCGATGAGCAGTTCTTC.

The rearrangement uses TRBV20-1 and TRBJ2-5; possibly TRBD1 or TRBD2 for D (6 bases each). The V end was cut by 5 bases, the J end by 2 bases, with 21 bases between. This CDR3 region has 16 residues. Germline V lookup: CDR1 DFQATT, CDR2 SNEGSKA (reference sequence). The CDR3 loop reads CSAPTRKGGIQETQYF. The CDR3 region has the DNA TGCAGTGCTCCTACCCGGAAAGGGGGGATTCAAGAGACCCAGTACTTC.

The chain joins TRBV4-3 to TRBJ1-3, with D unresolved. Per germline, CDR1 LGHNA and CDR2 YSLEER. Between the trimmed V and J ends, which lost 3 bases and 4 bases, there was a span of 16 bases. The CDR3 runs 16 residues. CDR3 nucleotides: TGCGCCAGCAGCCATTCGGCCCCGAGAGGGGGAAACACCATATATTTT. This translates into CASSHSAPRGGNTIYF.

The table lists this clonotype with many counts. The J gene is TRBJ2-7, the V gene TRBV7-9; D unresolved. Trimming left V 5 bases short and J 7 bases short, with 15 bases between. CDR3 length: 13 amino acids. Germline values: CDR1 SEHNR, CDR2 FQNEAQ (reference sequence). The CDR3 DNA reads TGTGCCAGCAGCCCCTGGTCTACCCCGGAGCAGTACTTC. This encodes CASSPWSTPEQYF.

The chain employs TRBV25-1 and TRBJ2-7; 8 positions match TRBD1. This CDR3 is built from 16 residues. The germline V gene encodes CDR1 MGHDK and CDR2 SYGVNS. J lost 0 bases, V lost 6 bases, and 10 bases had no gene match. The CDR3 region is CASSPGGGQGSYEQYF. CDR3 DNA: TGTGCCAGCAGCCCCGGAGGCGGACAGGGCTCCTACGAGCAGTACTTC.

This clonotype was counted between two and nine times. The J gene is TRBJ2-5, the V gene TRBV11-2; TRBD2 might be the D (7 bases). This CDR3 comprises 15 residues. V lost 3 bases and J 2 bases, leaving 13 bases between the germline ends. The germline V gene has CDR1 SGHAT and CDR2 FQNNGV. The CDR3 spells CASSFRRGAQETQYF. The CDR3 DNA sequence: TGTGCCAGCAGCTTCAGACGGGGGGCACAAGAGACCCAGTACTTC.

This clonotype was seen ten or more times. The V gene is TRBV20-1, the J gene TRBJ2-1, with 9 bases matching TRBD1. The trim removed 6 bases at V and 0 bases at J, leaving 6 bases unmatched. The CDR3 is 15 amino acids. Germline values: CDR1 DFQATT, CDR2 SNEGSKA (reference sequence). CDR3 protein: CSARETGGSYNEQFF. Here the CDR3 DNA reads TGCAGTGCCCGCGAGACAGGGGGCTCCTACAATGAGCAGTTCTTC.

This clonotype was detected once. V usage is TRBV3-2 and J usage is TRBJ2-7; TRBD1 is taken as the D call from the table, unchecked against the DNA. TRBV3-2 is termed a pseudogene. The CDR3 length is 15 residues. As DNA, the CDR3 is TGTGCCAGCAGCGCTGGCCTGACAGGAGATTACGAGCAGTACTTC. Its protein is CASSAGLTGDYEQYF.

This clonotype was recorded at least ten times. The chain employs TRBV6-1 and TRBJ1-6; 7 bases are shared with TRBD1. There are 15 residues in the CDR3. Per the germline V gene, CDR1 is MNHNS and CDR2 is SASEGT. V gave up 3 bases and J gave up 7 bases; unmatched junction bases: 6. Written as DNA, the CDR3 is TGTGCCAGCAGTGAGGGGGTCAGGGGGAATTCACCCCTCCACTTT. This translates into CASSEGVRGNSPLHF.

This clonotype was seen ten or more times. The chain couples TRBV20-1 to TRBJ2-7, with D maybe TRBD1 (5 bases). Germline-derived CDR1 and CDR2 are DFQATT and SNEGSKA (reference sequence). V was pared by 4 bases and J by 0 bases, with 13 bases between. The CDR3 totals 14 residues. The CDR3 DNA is TGCAGTGCTATGGGGCTGAGGAGCTCCTACGAGCAGTACTTC. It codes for CSAMGLRSSYEQYF.

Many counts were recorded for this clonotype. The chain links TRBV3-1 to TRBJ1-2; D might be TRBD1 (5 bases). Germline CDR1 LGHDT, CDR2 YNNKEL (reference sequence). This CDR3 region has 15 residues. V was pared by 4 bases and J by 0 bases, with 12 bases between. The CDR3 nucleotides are TGTGCCAGCAGCCCCACAGGTTCGGCTAACTATGGCTACACCTTC. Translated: CASSPTGSANYGYTF.